This T cell receptor beta chain was captured in a study of TIL therapy for anti-PD-1-resistant metastatic lung cancer. This sample's time point: pre-treatment sample, taken before nivolumab and TIL therapy. The libraries were made with immunoSEQ v3. Assay used: immunoSEQ multiplex PCR; TCRdb lists only in-frame clones, some missing. The sample consists of about 60,000 clones, around nine tenths of them appearing once. The CDR3 has 13 residues. Germline-derived CDR1 and CDR2 are MNHEY and SMNVEV (reference sequence). Trimming shortened V by 0 bases and J by 7 bases, and 9 bases separated the two germline ends.

The sequencing used blood, collected at baseline. V is TRBV27 and J is TRBJ1-1; TRBD1 might be the D (5 bases). This clonotype originated in a person between 25 and 80 years old with non-small cell lung cancer. CDR3 amino acids: CASSLSRGGEAFF. Written as DNA, the CDR3 is TGTGCCAGCAGTTTATCGAGGGGAGGTGAAGCTTTCTTT.